The sequence of this T cell receptor (beta chain) was determined in a study of regulatory T cells in long-lasting Graves disease. Library construction for TCR beta used iRepertoire HTBI primers and Arm-PCR of CDR3 regions. TCRdb passed the multiplex PCR reads through MiXCR, listing each CDR3 protein once. The table records approximately 470,000 distinct CDR3 sequences, around 21% of them present only once. This clonotype was detected only a few times. The time point was: persistent/refractory GD, antithyroid drugs over 5 years with positive TRAb. PBMC RNA served as the TCR library source. This TCR came from a female donor with Graves disease. The source was peripheral blood mononuclear cells (PBMCs), collected when the disease was refractory, from a patient treated with antithyroid drugs.

For the CDR3, the DNA is TGTGCCAGCAGCGTAGGGGGGGATTCAACCTACGAGCAGTACTTC. Protein product: CASSVGGDSTYEQYF. This chain joins TRBV9 and TRBJ2-7, with a tentative D call TRBD2 (6 bases). Between the trimmed V and J ends, which lost 0 bases and 2 bases, there was a span of 12 bases. Germline loops: CDR1 SGDLS, CDR2 YYNGEE. The CDR3 contains 15 residues.